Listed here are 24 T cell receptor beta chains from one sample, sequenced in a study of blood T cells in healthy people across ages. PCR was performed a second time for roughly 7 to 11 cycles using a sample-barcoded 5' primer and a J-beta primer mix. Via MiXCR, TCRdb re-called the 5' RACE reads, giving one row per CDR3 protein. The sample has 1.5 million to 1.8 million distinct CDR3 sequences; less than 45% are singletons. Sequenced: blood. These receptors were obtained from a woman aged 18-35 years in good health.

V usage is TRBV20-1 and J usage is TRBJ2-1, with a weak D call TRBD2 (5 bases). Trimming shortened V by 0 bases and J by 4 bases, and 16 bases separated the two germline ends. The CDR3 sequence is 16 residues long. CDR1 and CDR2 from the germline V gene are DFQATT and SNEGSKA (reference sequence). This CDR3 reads CSAREMEEAEYNEQFF. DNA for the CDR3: TGCAGTGCTAGAGAAATGGAGGAGGCGGAATACAATGAGCAGTTCTTC.

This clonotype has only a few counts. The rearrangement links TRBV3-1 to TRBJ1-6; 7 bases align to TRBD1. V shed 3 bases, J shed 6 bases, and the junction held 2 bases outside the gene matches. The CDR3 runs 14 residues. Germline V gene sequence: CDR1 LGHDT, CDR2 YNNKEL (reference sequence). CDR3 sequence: CASSQGQFNSPLHF. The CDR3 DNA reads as TGTGCCAGCAGCCAGGGACAGTTTAATTCACCCCTCCACTTT.

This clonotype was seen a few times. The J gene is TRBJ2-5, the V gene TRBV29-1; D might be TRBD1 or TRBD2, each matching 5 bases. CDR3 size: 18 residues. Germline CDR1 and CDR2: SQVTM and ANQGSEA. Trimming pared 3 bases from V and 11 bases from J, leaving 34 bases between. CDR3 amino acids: CSVEDLGNGKRGYNEQYF. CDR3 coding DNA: TGCAGCGTTGAGGATTTGGGTAACGGGAAAAGGGGCTACAATGAGCAGTACTTC.

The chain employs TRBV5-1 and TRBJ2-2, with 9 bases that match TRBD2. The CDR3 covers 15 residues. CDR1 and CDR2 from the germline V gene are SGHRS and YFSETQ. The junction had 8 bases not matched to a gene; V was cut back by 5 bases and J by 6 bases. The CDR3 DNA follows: TGCGCCAGCAGACTAGCGGGCGGGCAATCCGGGGAGCTGTTTTTT. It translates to CASRLAGGQSGELFF. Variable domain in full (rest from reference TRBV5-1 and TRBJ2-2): KAGVTQTPRYLIKTRGQQVTLSCSPISGHRSVSWYQQTPGQGLQFLFEYFSETQRNKGNFPGRFSGRQFSNSRSEMNVSTLELGDSALYLCASRLAGGQSGELFFGEGSRLTVL.

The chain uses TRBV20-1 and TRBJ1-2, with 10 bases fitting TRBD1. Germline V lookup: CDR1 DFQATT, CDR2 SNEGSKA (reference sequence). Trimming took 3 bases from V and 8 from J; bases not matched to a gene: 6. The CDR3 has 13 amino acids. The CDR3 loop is CSASLGQGKGYTF. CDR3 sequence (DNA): TGCAGTGCTAGCCTGGGACAGGGGAAGGGCTACACCTTC.

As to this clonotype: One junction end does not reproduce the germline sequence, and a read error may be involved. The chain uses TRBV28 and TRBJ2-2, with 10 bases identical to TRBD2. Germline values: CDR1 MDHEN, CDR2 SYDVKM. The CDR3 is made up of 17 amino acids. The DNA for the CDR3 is TGTGCCAGCAGTTTCCCCCCCAGCGGGGGGGACACCGGGGAGTTGTTTTTT. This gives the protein CASSFPPSGGDTGELFF.

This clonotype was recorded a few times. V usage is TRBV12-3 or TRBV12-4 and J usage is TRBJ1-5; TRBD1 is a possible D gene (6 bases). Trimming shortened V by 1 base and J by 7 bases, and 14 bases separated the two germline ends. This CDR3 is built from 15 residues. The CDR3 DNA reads TGTGCCAGCAGTTTAGAGGGGGTTGGGGCCCAGCCCCAGCATTTT. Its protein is CASSLEGVGAQPQHF.

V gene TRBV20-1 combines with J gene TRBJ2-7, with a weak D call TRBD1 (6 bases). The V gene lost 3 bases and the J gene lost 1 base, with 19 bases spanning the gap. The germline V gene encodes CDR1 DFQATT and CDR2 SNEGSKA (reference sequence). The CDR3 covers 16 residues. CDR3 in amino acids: CSASSYRVGRSYEQYF. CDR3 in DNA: TGCAGTGCTAGCTCGTACAGGGTAGGGAGATCCTACGAGCAGTACTTC.

CDR3: CASSYLRGALNTGELFF. The CDR3 DNA is TGTGCCAGCAGTTATCTTCGGGGGGCGTTGAACACCGGGGAGCTGTTTTTT. This chain joins TRBV6-6 and TRBJ2-2; tentatively, D is TRBD2 (7 bases). The CDR3 sequence is 17 residues long. Germline-derived CDR1 and CDR2 are MNHNY and SVGAGI (reference sequence). The V gene lost 3 bases and the J gene lost 1 base, with 15 bases spanning the gap.

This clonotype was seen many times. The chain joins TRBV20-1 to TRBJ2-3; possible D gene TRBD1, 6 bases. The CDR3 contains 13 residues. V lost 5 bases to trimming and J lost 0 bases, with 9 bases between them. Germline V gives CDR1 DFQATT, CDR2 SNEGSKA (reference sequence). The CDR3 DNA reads TGCAGTGCTCCTAGGGGGAGCACAGATACGCAGTATTTT. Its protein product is CSAPRGSTDTQYF.

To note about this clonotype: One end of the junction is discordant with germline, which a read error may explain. CDR3 amino acids: CASSLEVNRPQHF. DNA of the CDR3: TGTGCCAGCAGTTTGGAGGTAAATCGGCCCCAGCATTTT. The chain combines TRBV6-2 or TRBV6-3 with TRBJ1-5; D is uncertain. Germline CDR1 and CDR2: MNHEY and SVGEGT. This CDR3 has 13 amino acids.

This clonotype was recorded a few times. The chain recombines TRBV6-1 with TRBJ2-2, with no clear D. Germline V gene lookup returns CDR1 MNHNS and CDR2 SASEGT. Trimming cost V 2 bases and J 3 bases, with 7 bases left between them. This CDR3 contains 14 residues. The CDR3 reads CASSEIEDTGELFF. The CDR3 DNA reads TGTGCCAGCAGTGAAATTGAGGACACCGGGGAGCTGTTTTTT.

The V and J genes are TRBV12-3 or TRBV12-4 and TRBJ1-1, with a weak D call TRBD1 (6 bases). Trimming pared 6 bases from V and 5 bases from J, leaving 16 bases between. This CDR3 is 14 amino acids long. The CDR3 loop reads CASRPQTGWTEAFF. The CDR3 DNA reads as TGTGCCAGCAGGCCCCAAACAGGGTGGACTGAAGCTTTCTTT.

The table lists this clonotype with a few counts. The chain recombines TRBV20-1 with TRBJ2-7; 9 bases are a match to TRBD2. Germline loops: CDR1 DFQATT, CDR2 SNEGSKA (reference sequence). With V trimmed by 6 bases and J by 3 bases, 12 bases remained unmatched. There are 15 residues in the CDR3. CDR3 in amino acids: CSASPSGERVYEQYF. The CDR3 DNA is TGCAGTGCCTCCCCTAGCGGGGAGCGAGTCTACGAGCAGTACTTC.

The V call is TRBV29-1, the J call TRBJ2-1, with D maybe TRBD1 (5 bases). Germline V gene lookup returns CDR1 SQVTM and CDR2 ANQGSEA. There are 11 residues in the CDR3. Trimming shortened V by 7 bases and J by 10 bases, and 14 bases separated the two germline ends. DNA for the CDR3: TGCAGCGGGTTGTCGTGGGGCGAGCAGTTCTTC. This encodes CSGLSWGEQFF.

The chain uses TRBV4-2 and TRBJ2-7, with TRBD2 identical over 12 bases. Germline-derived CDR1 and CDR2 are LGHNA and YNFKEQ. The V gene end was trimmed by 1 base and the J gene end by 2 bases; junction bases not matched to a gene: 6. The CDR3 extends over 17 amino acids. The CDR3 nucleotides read TGTGCCAGCAGCCAAGGTGGGCTAGCGGGAGGGACCTACGAGCAGTACTTC. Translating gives CASSQGGLAGGTYEQYF.

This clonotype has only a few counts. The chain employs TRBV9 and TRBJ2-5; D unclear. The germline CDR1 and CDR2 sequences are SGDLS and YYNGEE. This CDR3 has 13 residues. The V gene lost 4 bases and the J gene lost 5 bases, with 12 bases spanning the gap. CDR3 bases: TGTGCCAGCAGCTCTGCTAGTGCGGAGACCCAGTACTTC. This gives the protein CASSSASAETQYF.

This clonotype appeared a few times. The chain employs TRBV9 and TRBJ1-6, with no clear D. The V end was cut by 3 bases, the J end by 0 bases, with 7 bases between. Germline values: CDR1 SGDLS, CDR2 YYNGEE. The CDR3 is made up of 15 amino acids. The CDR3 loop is CASSGKSSYNSPLHF. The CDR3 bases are TGTGCCAGCAGCGGAAAGAGCTCCTATAATTCACCCCTCCACTTT. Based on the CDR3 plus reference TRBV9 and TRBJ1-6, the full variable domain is DSGVTQTPKHLITATGQRVTLRCSPRSGDLSVYWYQQSLDQGLQFLIQYYNGEERAKGNILERFSAQQFPDLHSELNLSSLELGDSALYFCASSGKSSYNSPLHFGNGTRLTVT.

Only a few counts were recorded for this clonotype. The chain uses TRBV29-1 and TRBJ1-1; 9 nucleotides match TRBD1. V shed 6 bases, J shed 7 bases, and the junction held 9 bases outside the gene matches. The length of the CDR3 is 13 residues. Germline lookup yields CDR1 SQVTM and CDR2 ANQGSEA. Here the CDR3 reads CSVSDRGPFEAFF. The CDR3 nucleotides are TGCAGCGTCTCGGACAGGGGCCCCTTTGAAGCTTTCTTT.

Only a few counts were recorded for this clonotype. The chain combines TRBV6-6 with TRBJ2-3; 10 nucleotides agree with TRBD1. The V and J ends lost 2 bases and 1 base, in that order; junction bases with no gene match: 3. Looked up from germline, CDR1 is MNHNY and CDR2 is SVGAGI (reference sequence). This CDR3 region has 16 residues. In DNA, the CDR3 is TGTGCCAGCAGTTACGAGACAGGGGGCGGCACAGATACGCAGTATTTT. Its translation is CASSYETGGGTDTQYF.

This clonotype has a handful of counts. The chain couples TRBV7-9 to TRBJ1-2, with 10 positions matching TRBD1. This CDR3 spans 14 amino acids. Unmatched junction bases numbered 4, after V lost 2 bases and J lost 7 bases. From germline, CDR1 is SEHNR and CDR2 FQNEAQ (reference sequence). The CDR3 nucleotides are TGTGCCAGCAGCTTACCAGACAGGGGGCCTGGCTACACCTTC. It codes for CASSLPDRGPGYTF.

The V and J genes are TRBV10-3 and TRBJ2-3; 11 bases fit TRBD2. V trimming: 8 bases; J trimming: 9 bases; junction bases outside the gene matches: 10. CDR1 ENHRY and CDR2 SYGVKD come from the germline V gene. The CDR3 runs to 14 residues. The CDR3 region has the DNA TGTGCCATCCGGTCTAGCGGGGGGCAGGGAACGCAGTATTTT. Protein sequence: CAIRSSGGQGTQYF.

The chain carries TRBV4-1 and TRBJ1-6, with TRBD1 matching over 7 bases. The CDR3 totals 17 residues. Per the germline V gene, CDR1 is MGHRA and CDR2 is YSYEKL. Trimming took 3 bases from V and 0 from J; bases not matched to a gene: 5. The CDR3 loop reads CASSQGTADSYNSPLHF. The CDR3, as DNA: TGCGCCAGCAGCCAGGGGACAGCCGACTCCTATAATTCACCCCTCCACTTT.

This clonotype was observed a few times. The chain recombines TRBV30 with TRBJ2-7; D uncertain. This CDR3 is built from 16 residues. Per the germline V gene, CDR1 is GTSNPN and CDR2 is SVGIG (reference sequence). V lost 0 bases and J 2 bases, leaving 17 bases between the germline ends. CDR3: CAWSVRSASSTYEQYF. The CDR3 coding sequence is TGTGCCTGGAGTGTACGCTCGGCTAGTAGCACCTACGAGCAGTACTTC.